The clone carrying this T cell receptor (beta chain) was detected only a few times. The antigen is undetermined. These data come from a study of CD8+CD57+ T cells in acquired aplastic anemia. For the study at large: The sorted CD4+ and CD8+ cells yielded an average approximately 3 ug of DNA.

There are 13 residues in the CDR3. Germline V gene data show CDR1 as WNHNN and CDR2 as SYGVQD (reference sequence). V was shortened by 10 bases and J by 3 bases, with 15 bases between the two germline ends. Selection for sequencing was limited to patients who had shown CD8+CD57+ cell expansion by flow cytometry. Both TCR beta VDJ combination and CDR3 sequence profiling were carried out. Genomic DNA was the template for this profiling. TCRdb reprocessed the reads with MiXCR, giving one entry per CDR3 protein. The sample includes about 150,000 distinct CDR3 sequences, about 48% of them seen just once. General study findings and limits: A set of roughly 27 CD8+ CDR3 sequences was shared between patients and controls, and these sequences appeared highly expressed in patients.

This clonotype was sampled from a human donor with aplastic anemia. The chain carries TRBV10-1 and TRBJ1-2; weak D call: TRBD1 (5 bases). Sample: sorted CD4+, CD8+, or CD8+CD57+ T cells (not recorded which) from PBMCs. The CDR3 sequence is CATKPGIHYGYTF. Written as DNA, the CDR3 is TGCGCCACCAAACCAGGGATCCACTATGGCTACACCTTC.